This T cell receptor (beta chain) was documented in a study of OX40 agonist ivuxolimab in advanced cancers. A note on the overall study: Ivuxolimab was an agonistic, fully human IgG2 monoclonal antibody directed against OX40 (CD134), a costimulatory receptor. Intravenous ivuxolimab was administered to patients every 2 weeks at six dose levels: 0.01, 0.1, 0.3, 1.5, 3 and 10 mg/kg. Of the approximately 53 patients in dose escalation, some 20 had hepatocellular carcinoma, approximately 15 had melanoma, 9 had renal cell carcinoma and 9 had head and neck cancer. A male proportion of roughly 80% and a mean age of about 60 years, ranging from about 23 to 90, were recorded for the dose-escalation cohort. Prior anti-PD-1, anti-PD-L1 or anti-CTLA-4 therapy was permitted, and checkpoint inhibitors had been received by approximately 39% of dose-escalation patients. Partial responses occurred in three dose-escalation patients: two with cutaneous melanoma and one with hepatocellular carcinoma. Peripheral TCRbeta sequencing aimed to test whether ivuxolimab altered TCR sequence diversity and caused clonal T-cell expansion. The paper reports the monotherapy dose-escalation portion (N = 52 patients) of the phase I ivuxolimab trial.

The trial excluded patients who had a history of autoimmune disease or who were on systemic immunosuppression. Peripheral blood for TCR sequencing was collected from all dose cohorts at baseline, on cycle 4 day 1, and on cycle 7 day 1. The samples were drawn from a first-in-human, open-label, multicenter phase I dose-escalation trial of ivuxolimab. Adults with locally advanced or metastatic melanoma, renal cell carcinoma, hepatocellular carcinoma or head and neck squamous cell carcinoma were enrolled in the trial. Before TCR sequencing, CD4+ T cells and CD8+ T cells were sorted from peripheral blood as separate populations. From a lookup of the germline V gene (reference sequence), CDR1 and CDR2 are SGHAT and FQDESV. A distance of 7 bases separates the germline ends of V and J, which lose 1 base and 2 bases respectively. Including the terminal cysteine and phenylalanine, the CDR3 comprises 14 residues. The kept DNA is CDR3 alone, 42 bases in frame from the first base.

For sequencing of the TCRbeta CDR3 region, genomic DNA was extracted from the sorted cells. The immunoSEQ Assay was used to sequence the TCRbeta CDR3 regions. Here the immuneACCESS table is served through TCRdb, limited to in-frame sequences with V and J called. Missing clones are a known gap in these copies; in checked studies unresolved V genes cover under half, and the rest lacks a known reason. This sample has around 61,000 clones in its table, and over 65% of those were observed once. The biggest ten clones account for approximately 2.4% of the sample. Beyond this particular receptor, the publication reports: Low levels of normalized T-cell clonal expansion were also seen in some nonresponding patients. On average, CD8+ T cells showed more expanded clones than CD4+ T cells after ivuxolimab. At doses of 0.1 to 3.0 mg/kg, clonal expansion of both CD4+ and CD8+ blood T cells was observed from baseline to week 6. In partial responders in the 0.1-3.0 mg/kg groups, normalized peripheral clonal expansion was found to be among the lowest, especially among CD8+ T cells. Antigen specificity was not determined for the clonally expanded peripheral T cells.

About this clone: Its binding antigen is unknown. Within one base of it there is no much larger clone, and no base qualities were kept.

Source: CD4+ or CD8+ T cells sorted from blood, taken in a trial of the OX40 agonist ivuxolimab. This receptor was obtained from an adult with an advanced solid tumor such as melanoma, head and neck, liver or kidney cancer. The sequence is built from TRBV11-1 and TRBJ2-3; no D gene call is confident. The DNA sequence is TGTGCCAGCAGCTTAGGGCTGCACACAGATACGCAGTATTTT. Its protein is CASSLGLHTDTQYF.